These T cell receptor beta chains were read from a single sample in a study of identical twins. TCRdb itself ran the 5' RACE reads through MiXCR, one entry per CDR3 protein. Here the sample spans fewer than 350,000 distinct CDR3 sequences, more than 6.5% being singletons. These data were also reused for a study on yellow fever vaccine responses in identical twins.

Sequencing was done on a sample of memory (CD45RO+) T cells sorted from blood. The receptors here all came from a woman aged 18-30 years in good health. CDR3s include the opening cysteine and the closing phenylalanine or tryptophan. The D gene is left open where the match is weak. Expanded clones get a size class; other rows say once, few or many, or leave the size out.

v_gene: TRBV6-1; j_gene: TRBJ1-4; d_gene: TRBD1; abundance: few; len: 14; CDR3nt: TGTGCCAGCAGTCTTAGGGGGCCCGGTGAAAAACTGTTTTTT; CDR3aa: CASSLRGPGEKLFF
v_gene: TRBV12-3/TRBV12-4; j_gene: TRBJ2-1; d_gene: -; abundance: many; len: 14; CDR3nt: TGTGCCAGCAGCCGGGACGGGAGTCACAATGAGCAGTTCTTC; CDR3aa: CASSRDGSHNEQFF
v_gene: TRBV10-3; j_gene: TRBJ2-3; d_gene: -; abundance: few; len: 13; CDR3nt: TGTGCCATCACTGGGGCTAGTTCAGATACGCAGTATTTT; CDR3aa: CAITGASSDTQYF
v_gene: TRBV4-1; j_gene: TRBJ1-5; d_gene: -; abundance: few; len: 14; CDR3nt: TGCGCCAGCAGCCAAGGGGCGGGTAGTCAGCCCCAGCATTTT; CDR3aa: CASSQGAGSQPQHF
v_gene: TRBV5-1; j_gene: TRBJ2-3; d_gene: TRBD2; abundance: many; len: 15; CDR3nt: TGCGCCAGCAGACGACTAGCGGGAGGGCCGGATACGCAGTATTTT; CDR3aa: CASRRLAGGPDTQYF
v_gene: TRBV2; j_gene: TRBJ2-3; d_gene: -; abundance: few; len: 15; CDR3nt: TGTGCCAGCAGTGATAAGGGGGTAATTGGAGATACGCAGTATTTT; CDR3aa: CASSDKGVIGDTQYF
v_gene: TRBV6-2/TRBV6-3; j_gene: TRBJ2-1; d_gene: -; abundance: many; len: 11; CDR3nt: TGTGCCAGCAGTTACTCGACTGAGCAGTTCTTC; CDR3aa: CASSYSTEQFF
v_gene: TRBV10-3; j_gene: TRBJ2-1; d_gene: TRBD2; abundance: few; len: 17; CDR3nt: TGTGCCATCAGTGAGTCGGAGACTAGCGGGGGGGGGAATGAGCAGTTCTTC; CDR3aa: CAISESETSGGGNEQFF
v_gene: TRBV20-1; j_gene: TRBJ1-1; d_gene: -; abundance: -; len: 11; CDR3nt: TGCAGTGCTAGAGCCAACACTGAAGCTTTCTTT; CDR3aa: CSARANTEAFF
v_gene: TRBV29-1; j_gene: TRBJ2-3; d_gene: TRBD2; abundance: -; len: 14; CDR3nt: TGCAGCGTTGTTGCGACTAGCGGGGGAGATACGCAGTATTTT; CDR3aa: CSVVATSGGDTQYF
v_gene: TRBV7-8; j_gene: TRBJ2-1; d_gene: -; abundance: many; len: 12; CDR3nt: TGTGCCAGCAGCTCCGGACGAGTGGGGCAGTTCTTC; CDR3aa: CASSSGRVGQFF
v_gene: TRBV19; j_gene: TRBJ2-6; d_gene: -; abundance: -; len: 18; CDR3nt: TGTGCCAGTAGCCCCTCCTGGACAGCCTACTCTGGGGCCAACGTCCTGACTTTC; CDR3aa: CASSPSWTAYSGANVLTF
v_gene: TRBV5-6; j_gene: TRBJ1-5; d_gene: -; abundance: many; len: 14; CDR3nt: TGTGCCAGCAGCGCGCAGGGGCGCAATCAGCCCCAGCATTTT; CDR3aa: CASSAQGRNQPQHF
v_gene: TRBV9; j_gene: TRBJ1-3; d_gene: -; abundance: -; len: 17; CDR3nt: TGTGCCAGCAGCGTAAGCCCCCTGGCAGGTGTGGGAAACACCATATATTTT; CDR3aa: CASSVSPLAGVGNTIYF
v_gene: TRBV12-3/TRBV12-4; j_gene: TRBJ2-3; d_gene: -; abundance: many; len: 16; CDR3nt: TGTGCCAGCAGCCGAGGGACCCACACCCGCACAGATACGCAGTATTTT; CDR3aa: CASSRGTHTRTDTQYF
v_gene: TRBV29-1; j_gene: TRBJ1-2; d_gene: -; abundance: many; len: 13; CDR3nt: TGCAGCGTTGAAAGGCCAGGTTGGGATGGCTACACCTTC; CDR3aa: CSVERPGWDGYTF
v_gene: TRBV7-9; j_gene: TRBJ2-7; d_gene: TRBD1; abundance: few; len: 14; CDR3nt: TGTGCCAGCAGCTATGGACAGGGGTTAGGCGAGCAGTACTTC; CDR3aa: CASSYGQGLGEQYF
v_gene: TRBV28; j_gene: TRBJ1-4; d_gene: TRBD1; abundance: many; len: 15; CDR3nt: TGTGCCAGCAGTTTTACGGACAGGGGAGATGAAAAACTGTTTTTT; CDR3aa: CASSFTDRGDEKLFF
v_gene: TRBV2; j_gene: TRBJ1-1; d_gene: -; abundance: -; len: 12; CDR3nt: TGTGCCAGCAGTGAATTGGAGACTGAAGCTTTCTTT; CDR3aa: CASSELETEAFF
v_gene: TRBV24-1; j_gene: TRBJ2-5; d_gene: TRBD1; abundance: -; len: 12; CDR3nt: TGTGCCACCGGGGACAGAAAAGAGACCCAGTACTTC; CDR3aa: CATGDRKETQYF
v_gene: TRBV4-1; j_gene: TRBJ1-4; d_gene: TRBD1; abundance: many; len: 14; CDR3nt: TGCGCCAGCAGCTCCGGACAGGGAGGAGAAAAACTGTTTTTT; CDR3aa: CASSSGQGGEKLFF
v_gene: TRBV5-1; j_gene: TRBJ1-4; d_gene: -; abundance: many; len: 13; CDR3nt: TGCGCCAGCAGCCGTGCGGACGGTGAAAAACTGTTTTTT; CDR3aa: CASSRADGEKLFF
v_gene: TRBV7-2; j_gene: TRBJ1-6; d_gene: TRBD1; abundance: many; len: 15; CDR3nt: TGTGCCAGCAGCTTAGGGACAGGGCGGCATTCACCCCTCCACTTT; CDR3aa: CASSLGTGRHSPLHF
v_gene: TRBV11-2; j_gene: TRBJ2-1; d_gene: TRBD2; abundance: many; len: 17; CDR3nt: TGTGCCAGCAGCTTAGATGGTAGGACTAGCCGAAACAATGAGCAGTTCTTC; CDR3aa: CASSLDGRTSRNNEQFF
v_gene: TRBV10-1; j_gene: TRBJ1-2; d_gene: TRBD1; abundance: -; len: 15; CDR3nt: TGCGCCAACCCCTGTCCCGGGACAGGGATCGATGGCTACACCTTC; CDR3aa: CANPCPGTGIDGYTF
v_gene: TRBV6-4; j_gene: TRBJ2-1; d_gene: TRBD2; abundance: many; len: 13; CDR3nt: TGTGCCAGCTCCCGGGGGGTAAACAATGAGCAGTTCTTC; CDR3aa: CASSRGVNNEQFF
v_gene: TRBV5-5; j_gene: TRBJ2-6; d_gene: TRBD1; abundance: few; len: 18; CDR3nt: TGTGCCAGCAGCTCGGTTAAGTCAGGGGGTTCTGGGGCCAACGTCCTGACTTTC; CDR3aa: CASSSVKSGGSGANVLTF
v_gene: TRBV6-1; j_gene: TRBJ2-1; d_gene: -; abundance: -; len: 12; CDR3nt: TGTGCCAGCAGTGACCCGAGTATTGAGCAGTTCTTC; CDR3aa: CASSDPSIEQFF
v_gene: TRBV10-3; j_gene: TRBJ2-3; d_gene: TRBD1; abundance: many; len: 15; CDR3nt: TGTGCCGCCGCAACTCCGGGACAGCGCACAGATACGCAGTATTTT; CDR3aa: CAAATPGQRTDTQYF
v_gene: TRBV27; j_gene: TRBJ2-3; d_gene: -; abundance: few; len: 16; CDR3nt: TGTGCCAGCCATTTTTTGGGTGCGGGACTCACAGATACGCAGTATTTT; CDR3aa: CASHFLGAGLTDTQYF
v_gene: TRBV5-1; j_gene: TRBJ1-2; d_gene: -; abundance: many; len: 14; CDR3nt: TGCGCCAGCAGCTTCTCTCGGACAAACTATGGCTACACCTTC; CDR3aa: CASSFSRTNYGYTF
v_gene: TRBV20-1; j_gene: TRBJ1-1; d_gene: -; abundance: few; len: 16; CDR3nt: TGCAGTGCTAGGTTGGACAGCCAACTGGAGTACACTGAAGCTTTCTTT; CDR3aa: CSARLDSQLEYTEAFF
v_gene: TRBV10-3; j_gene: TRBJ1-1; d_gene: TRBD1; abundance: few; len: 14; CDR3nt: TGTGCCATCAACGGACAGGGGAGAAACACTGAAGCTTTCTTT; CDR3aa: CAINGQGRNTEAFF
v_gene: TRBV20-1; j_gene: TRBJ2-2; d_gene: TRBD2; abundance: -; len: 17; CDR3nt: TGCAGTGCTAGAGATAGGGAACTAGCGGGAACCGCCGGGGAGCTGTTTTTT; CDR3aa: CSARDRELAGTAGELFF
v_gene: TRBV5-1; j_gene: TRBJ2-1; d_gene: -; abundance: many; len: 15; CDR3nt: TGCGCCAGCAGCTTGGACGGGGCCAACCACAATGAGCAGTTCTTC; CDR3aa: CASSLDGANHNEQFF
v_gene: TRBV24-1; j_gene: TRBJ2-3; d_gene: TRBD2; abundance: -; len: 16; CDR3nt: TGTGCCACCAGTCGGGGTGGGCGGGAGGCCACAGATACGCAGTATTTT; CDR3aa: CATSRGGREATDTQYF
v_gene: TRBV3-1; j_gene: TRBJ2-7; d_gene: -; abundance: few; len: 13; CDR3nt: TGTGCCAGCAGTGAGGGGGGACCCTACGAGCAGTACTTC; CDR3aa: CASSEGGPYEQYF
v_gene: TRBV5-1; j_gene: TRBJ1-6; d_gene: -; abundance: few; len: 16; CDR3nt: TGCGCCAGCAGCCAGACCCTACAGAAGAAAAATTCACCCCTCCACTTT; CDR3aa: CASSQTLQKKNSPLHF
v_gene: TRBV6-5; j_gene: TRBJ2-2; d_gene: -; abundance: many; len: 18; CDR3nt: TGTGCCAGCAATTCGCGCCTTTACGGGGGGCAGAACACCGGGGAGCTGTTTTTT; CDR3aa: CASNSRLYGGQNTGELFF
v_gene: TRBV28; j_gene: TRBJ2-7; d_gene: -; abundance: few; len: 11; CDR3nt: TGTGCCAGCAGAACCCAGGGTCTTGAGTACTTC; CDR3aa: CASRTQGLEYF
v_gene: TRBV5-6; j_gene: TRBJ2-7; d_gene: TRBD1; abundance: many; len: 15; CDR3nt: TGTGCCAGCAGTACTGGGGCAGGGGGCATCTACGAGCAGTACTTC; CDR3aa: CASSTGAGGIYEQYF
v_gene: TRBV11-2; j_gene: TRBJ1-6; d_gene: -; abundance: few; len: 15; CDR3nt: TGTGCCAGCAGCCCGACCTACCTCTATAATTCACCCCTCCACTTT; CDR3aa: CASSPTYLYNSPLHF
v_gene: TRBV12-3/TRBV12-4; j_gene: TRBJ2-2; d_gene: -; abundance: many; len: 14; CDR3nt: TGTGCCAGCAGTCCCAACACTAACACCGGGGAGCTGTTTTTT; CDR3aa: CASSPNTNTGELFF
v_gene: TRBV2; j_gene: TRBJ2-1; d_gene: TRBD2; abundance: once; len: 15; CDR3nt: TGTGTCAGCACCGAGGGACTAGCGGTTTACAATGAGCAGTTCTTC; CDR3aa: CVSTEGLAVYNEQFF
v_gene: TRBV6-1; j_gene: TRBJ2-3; d_gene: -; abundance: many; len: 15; CDR3nt: TGTGCCAGCAGTGGGTTAGCCCCTGTCACAGATACGCAGTATTTT; CDR3aa: CASSGLAPVTDTQYF
v_gene: TRBV19; j_gene: TRBJ2-2; d_gene: -; abundance: few; len: 22; CDR3nt: TGTGCCAGTAGTACTATCATAGTGGGGCTCGGGACGCCCGGTACGAACACCGGGGAGCTGTTTTTT; CDR3aa: CASSTIIVGLGTPGTNTGELFF
v_gene: TRBV2; j_gene: TRBJ2-5; d_gene: -; abundance: few; len: 14; CDR3nt: TGTGCCAGCAGTGAGGTCGGGGGAGCGGAGACCCAGTACTTC; CDR3aa: CASSEVGGAETQYF
v_gene: TRBV6-2/TRBV6-3; j_gene: TRBJ2-7; d_gene: -; abundance: many; len: 14; CDR3nt: TGTGCCAGCAGACCCTTAGCGGTGGTGGACGAGCAGTACTTC; CDR3aa: CASRPLAVVDEQYF
v_gene: TRBV19; j_gene: TRBJ2-4; d_gene: TRBD2; abundance: many; len: 16; CDR3nt: TGTGCCAGTAGTCCCCGGACTAGCGGGAAAGTGGACATTCAGTACTTC; CDR3aa: CASSPRTSGKVDIQYF
v_gene: TRBV27; j_gene: TRBJ2-1; d_gene: -; abundance: -; len: 12; CDR3nt: TGTGCCAGCAGTAGGGGGGGGGATGAGCAGTTCTTC; CDR3aa: CASSRGGDEQFF
v_gene: TRBV19; j_gene: TRBJ1-3; d_gene: -; abundance: -; len: 18; CDR3nt: TGTGCCAGTAGTATCTACTCCGGGACAACTAACTCTGGAAACACCATATATTTT; CDR3aa: CASSIYSGTTNSGNTIYF
v_gene: TRBV6-1; j_gene: TRBJ1-2; d_gene: -; abundance: few; len: 16; CDR3nt: TGTGCCAGCAGTGAAGCTCTGGGACGGACTAACTATGGCTACACCTTC; CDR3aa: CASSEALGRTNYGYTF
v_gene: TRBV6-1; j_gene: TRBJ2-1; d_gene: -; abundance: many; len: 15; CDR3nt: TGTGCCAGCAGTGAAGATGTTCTCTCCTACAATGAGCAGTTCTTC; CDR3aa: CASSEDVLSYNEQFF